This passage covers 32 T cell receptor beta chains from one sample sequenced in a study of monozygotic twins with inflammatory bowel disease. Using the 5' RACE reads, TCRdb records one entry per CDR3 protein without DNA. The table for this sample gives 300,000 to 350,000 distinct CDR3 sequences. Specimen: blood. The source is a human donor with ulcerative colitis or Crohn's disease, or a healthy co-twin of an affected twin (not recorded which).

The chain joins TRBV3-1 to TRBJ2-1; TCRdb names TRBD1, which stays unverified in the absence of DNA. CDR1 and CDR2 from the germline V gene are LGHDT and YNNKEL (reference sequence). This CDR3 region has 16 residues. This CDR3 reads CASSQWRGDSYNEQFF.

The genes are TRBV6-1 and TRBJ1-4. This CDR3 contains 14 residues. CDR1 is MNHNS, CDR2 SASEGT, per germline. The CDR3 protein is CASSVGATNEKLFF.

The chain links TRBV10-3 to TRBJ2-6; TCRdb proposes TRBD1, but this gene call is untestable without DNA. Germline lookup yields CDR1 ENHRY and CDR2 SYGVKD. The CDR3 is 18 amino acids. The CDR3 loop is CAISERGTAYSGANVLTF.

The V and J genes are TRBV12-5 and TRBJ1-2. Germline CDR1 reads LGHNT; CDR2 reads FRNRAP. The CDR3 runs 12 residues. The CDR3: CASGLGTYGYTF.

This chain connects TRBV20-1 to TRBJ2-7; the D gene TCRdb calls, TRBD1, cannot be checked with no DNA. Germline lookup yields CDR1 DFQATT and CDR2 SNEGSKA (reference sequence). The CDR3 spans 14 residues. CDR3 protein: CSARVRGQSYEQYF.

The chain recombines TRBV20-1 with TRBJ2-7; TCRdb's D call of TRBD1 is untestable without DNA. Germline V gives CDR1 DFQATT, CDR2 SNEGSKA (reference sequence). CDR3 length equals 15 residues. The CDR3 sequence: CSARDPGGRSYEQYF.

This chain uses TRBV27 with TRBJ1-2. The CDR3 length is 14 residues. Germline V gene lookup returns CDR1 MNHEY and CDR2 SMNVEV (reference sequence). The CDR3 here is CASRDQGGAYGYTF.

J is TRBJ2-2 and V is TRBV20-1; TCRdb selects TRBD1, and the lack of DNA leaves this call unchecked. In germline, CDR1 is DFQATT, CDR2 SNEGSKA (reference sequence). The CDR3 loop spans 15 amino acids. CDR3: CSAREPVGYTGELFF.

The CDR3: CASSSTGTSVYEQYF. The chain links TRBV5-1 to TRBJ2-7; TCRdb outputs TRBD2, but without DNA this stays unchecked. The CDR3 runs 15 residues. The germline V gene encodes CDR1 SGHRS and CDR2 YFSETQ.

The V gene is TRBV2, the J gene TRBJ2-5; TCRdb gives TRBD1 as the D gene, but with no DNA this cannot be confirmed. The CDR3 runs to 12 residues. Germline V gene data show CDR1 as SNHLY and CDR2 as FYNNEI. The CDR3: CASGRGQETQYF. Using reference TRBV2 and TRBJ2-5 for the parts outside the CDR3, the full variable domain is EPEVTQTPSHQVTQMGQEVILRCVPISNHLYFYWYRQILGQKVEFLVSFYNNEISEKSEIFDDQFSVERPDGSNFTLKIRSTKLEDSAMYFCASGRGQETQYFGPGTRLLVL.

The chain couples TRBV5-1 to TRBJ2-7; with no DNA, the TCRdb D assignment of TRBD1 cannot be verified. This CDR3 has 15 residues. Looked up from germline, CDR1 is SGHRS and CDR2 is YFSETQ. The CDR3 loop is CASAPLALIAYEQYF.

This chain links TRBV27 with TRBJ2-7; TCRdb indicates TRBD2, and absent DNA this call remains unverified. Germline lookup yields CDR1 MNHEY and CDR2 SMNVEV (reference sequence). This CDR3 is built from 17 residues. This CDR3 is CASSLSNLAGRSYEQYF.

This CDR3 is CASSFGGVQADTQYF. This sequence joins TRBV12-3 or TRBV12-4 and TRBJ2-3; the TCRdb D gene call, TRBD2, has no DNA to confirm it. The CDR3 has 15 amino acids.

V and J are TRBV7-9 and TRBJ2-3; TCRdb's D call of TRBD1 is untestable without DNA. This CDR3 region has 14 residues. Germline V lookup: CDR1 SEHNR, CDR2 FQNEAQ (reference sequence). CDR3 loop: CAAAGRGGTDTQYF.

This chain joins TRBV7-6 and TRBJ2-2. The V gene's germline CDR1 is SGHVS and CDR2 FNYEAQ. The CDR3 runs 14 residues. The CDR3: CASSLDSLPPLLFF.

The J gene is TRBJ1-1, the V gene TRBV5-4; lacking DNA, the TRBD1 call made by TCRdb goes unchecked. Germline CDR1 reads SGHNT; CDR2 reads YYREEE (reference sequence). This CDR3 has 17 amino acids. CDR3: CASSRGGQGSASTEAFF.

CDR3 sequence reads: CASSESGGSEQYF. This chain connects TRBV10-2 to TRBJ2-7; TCRdb designates TRBD1, a call that cannot be tested without DNA. CDR3 length: 13 amino acids. Germline CDR1 is WSHSY and CDR2 is SAAADI.

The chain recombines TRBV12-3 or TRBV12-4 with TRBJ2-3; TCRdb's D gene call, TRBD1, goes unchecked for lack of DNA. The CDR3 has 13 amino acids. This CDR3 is CASRTWGGDTQYF.

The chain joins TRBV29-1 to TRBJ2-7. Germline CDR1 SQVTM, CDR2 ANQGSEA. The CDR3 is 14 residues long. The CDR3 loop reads CSVVGGLAGYEQYF.

Here the CDR3 reads CASSQDVVAGVGATDTQYF. V is TRBV3-1 and J is TRBJ2-3; absent DNA, TCRdb's TRBD2 call cannot be checked. Germline V gene lookup returns CDR1 LGHDT and CDR2 YNNKEL (reference sequence). The CDR3 is 19 residues long.

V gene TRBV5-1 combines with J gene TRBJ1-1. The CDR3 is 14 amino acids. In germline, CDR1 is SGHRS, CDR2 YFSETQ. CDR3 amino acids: CASSLDSTNTEAFF. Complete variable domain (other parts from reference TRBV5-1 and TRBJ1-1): KAGVTQTPRYLIKTRGQQVTLSCSPISGHRSVSWYQQTPGQGLQFLFEYFSETQRNKGNFPGRFSGRQFSNSRSEMNVSTLELGDSALYLCASSLDSTNTEAFFGQGTRLTVV.

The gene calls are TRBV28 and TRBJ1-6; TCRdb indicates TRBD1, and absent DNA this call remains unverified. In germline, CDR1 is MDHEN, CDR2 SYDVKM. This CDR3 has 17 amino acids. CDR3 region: CASSLGVRGIFNSPLHF.

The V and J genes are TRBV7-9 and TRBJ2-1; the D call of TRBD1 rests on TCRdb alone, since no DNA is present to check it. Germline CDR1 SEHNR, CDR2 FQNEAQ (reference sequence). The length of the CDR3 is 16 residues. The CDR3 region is CASRPRTGDSYNEQFF.

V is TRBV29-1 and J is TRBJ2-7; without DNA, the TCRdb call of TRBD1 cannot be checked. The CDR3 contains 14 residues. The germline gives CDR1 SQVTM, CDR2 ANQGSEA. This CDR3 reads CSVESGTPSYEQYF.

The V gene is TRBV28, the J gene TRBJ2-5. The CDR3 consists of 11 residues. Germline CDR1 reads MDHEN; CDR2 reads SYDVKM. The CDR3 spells CASKSYSSQYF.

Here the CDR3 reads CASNLQGTGANVLTF. V is TRBV28 and J is TRBJ2-6; the TRBD1 assignment by TCRdb is unverifiable without DNA. Germline loops: CDR1 MDHEN, CDR2 SYDVKM. The CDR3 runs 15 residues.

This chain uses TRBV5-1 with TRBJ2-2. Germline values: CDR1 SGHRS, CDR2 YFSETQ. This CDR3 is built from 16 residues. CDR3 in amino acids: CASSGMSESNTGELFF. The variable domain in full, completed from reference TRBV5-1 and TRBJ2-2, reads KAGVTQTPRYLIKTRGQQVTLSCSPISGHRSVSWYQQTPGQGLQFLFEYFSETQRNKGNFPGRFSGRQFSNSRSEMNVSTLELGDSALYLCASSGMSESNTGELFFGEGSRLTVL.

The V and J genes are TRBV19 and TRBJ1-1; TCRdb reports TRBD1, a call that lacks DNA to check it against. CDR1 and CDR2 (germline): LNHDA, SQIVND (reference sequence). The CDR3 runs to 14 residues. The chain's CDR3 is CASREPGHRPAAFF.

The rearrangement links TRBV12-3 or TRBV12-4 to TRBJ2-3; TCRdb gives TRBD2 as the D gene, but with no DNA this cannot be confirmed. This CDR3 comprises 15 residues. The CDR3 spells CASSFLTSGGNTQYF.

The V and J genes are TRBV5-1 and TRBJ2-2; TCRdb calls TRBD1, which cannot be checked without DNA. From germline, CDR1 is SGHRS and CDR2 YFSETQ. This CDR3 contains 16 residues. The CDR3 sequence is CASSLMGGGNTGELFF.

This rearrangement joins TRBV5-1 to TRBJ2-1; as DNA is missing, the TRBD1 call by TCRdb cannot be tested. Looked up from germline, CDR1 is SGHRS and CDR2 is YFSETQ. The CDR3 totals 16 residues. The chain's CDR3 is CASSLTGTGGYNEQFF.

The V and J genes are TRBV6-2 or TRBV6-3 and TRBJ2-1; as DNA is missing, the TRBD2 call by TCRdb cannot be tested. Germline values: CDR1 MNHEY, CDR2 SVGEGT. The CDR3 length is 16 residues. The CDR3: CASSLVRGLGGNEQFF.